Presented here are 21 T cell receptor beta chains from one specimen sequenced in a study of patients and donors after allogeneic stem cell transplantation (dated by TCRdb to 2020 to 2022). Library preparation used RT-PCR. For sequencing, a NextSeq 550 was employed. TCRdb's own reprocessing of the public reads used fastp at Q25 and MiXCR and kept productive beta chains. Entries that share a CDR3 protein sequence are merged under the most common genes and DNA. For this sample there are roughly 880,000 distinct CDR3 sequences; more than 15% appear just once. The ten largest clones add up to roughly 6.4% of the sample. Sequencing was done on a sample of blood, either unsorted or a sorted T cell fraction (not recorded which). These receptors were obtained from a human donor who was either an allogeneic HSCT recipient or a stem cell or donor lymphocyte infusion donor (not recorded which). It is not recorded whose cells these are; they may come from a transplant donor.

The chain recombines TRBV7-9 with TRBJ1-2, with a weak D call TRBD1 (5 bases). V shed 0 bases and J shed 0 bases, with 11 bases lying between them. Germline CDR1 and CDR2: SEHNR and FQNEAQ (reference sequence). This CDR3 has 16 residues. Here the CDR3 DNA reads TGTGCCAGCAGCTTAGCTGCTACAGGCGCTAACTATGGCTACACCTTC. It translates to CASSLAATGANYGYTF.

The genes are TRBV20-1 and TRBJ2-7, with D maybe TRBD2 (5 bases). The germline V gene has CDR1 DFQATT and CDR2 SNEGSKA (reference sequence). This CDR3 comprises 14 residues. V lost 3 bases and J 3 bases, leaving 15 bases between the germline ends. This CDR3 reads CSARAGVRVYEQYF. The CDR3 DNA is TGCAGTGCTAGGGCCGGGGTACGCGTCTACGAGCAGTACTTC.

There are a few counts of this clonotype. V usage is TRBV9 and J usage is TRBJ2-5; weak D call: TRBD1 (6 bases). Trimming removed 0 bases from V and 3 bases from J, with 12 bases in between. Germline CDR1 and CDR2: SGDLS and YYNGEE. CDR3 size: 15 residues. As DNA, the CDR3 is TGTGCCAGCAGCGTAGAGGGGACATTAGAAGAGACCCAGTACTTC. Residues: CASSVEGTLEETQYF.

The chain has TRBV5-1 and TRBJ2-1; TRBD2 agrees at 12 bases. CDR3 length: 15 amino acids. Trimming removed 0 bases from V and 8 bases from J; junction bases left unmatched: 3. In germline, CDR1 is SGHRS, CDR2 YFSETQ. CDR3 residues: CASSLGTSGVYEQFF. In DNA form, the CDR3 reads TGCGCCAGCAGCTTGGGGACTAGCGGGGTTTATGAGCAGTTCTTC.

The chain combines TRBV6-1 with TRBJ2-5; D perhaps matches TRBD2 (6 bases). Germline CDR1 MNHNS, CDR2 SASEGT. Trimming stripped 7 bases from V and 5 bases from J, with 17 bases between. This CDR3 is built from 14 residues. CDR3: CASTQRRAEETQYF. The CDR3 DNA sequence: TGTGCCAGCACCCAGAGGAGGGCGGAGGAGACCCAGTACTTC.

This sequence joins TRBV4-3 and TRBJ2-3; TRBD2 matches 11 bases. This CDR3 contains 16 residues. The germline CDR1 and CDR2 sequences are LGHNA and YSLEER. V dropped 5 bases and J dropped 5; count of bases not matched to a gene: 9. The DNA of the CDR3 is TGCGCCAGCAGCGAAGTTAGCGGGGGGGCTTTAGATACGCAGTATTTT. Translated: CASSEVSGGALDTQYF.

There are a few counts of this clonotype. CDR3 in DNA: TGCGCCAGCAGCGTTACGACAGGGGGCTACGACAATGAGCAGTTCTTC. Its translation: CASSVTTGGYDNEQFF. The chain links TRBV5-1 to TRBJ2-1, with TRBD1 matching over 10 bases. V trimming: 4 bases; J trimming: 5 bases; junction bases outside the gene matches: 9. The CDR3 is 16 amino acids. Germline assignment: CDR1 SGHRS and CDR2 YFSETQ.

This chain joins TRBV20-1 and TRBJ1-5, with TRBD1 matching over 7 bases. Looked up from germline, CDR1 is DFQATT and CDR2 is SNEGSKA (reference sequence). J was trimmed by 6 bases and V by 7 bases; bases with no gene match: 6. The CDR3 is 12 amino acids. CDR3 in DNA: TGCAGTGTTCGACAGGGTAGTCAGCCCCAGCATTTT. It specifies CSVRQGSQPQHF.

The chain uses TRBV11-2 and TRBJ1-1; TRBD1 might be the D (6 bases). CDR1 and CDR2 (germline): SGHAT, FQNNGV. The CDR3 extends over 18 amino acids. The V end was cut by 6 bases, the J end by 1 base, with 24 bases between. CDR3 DNA: TGTGCCAGCAGTTCTAACGGAAGACACGGGGGGGCGAACACTGAAGCTTTCTTT. As protein: CASSSNGRHGGANTEAFF.

This clonotype was observed a handful of times. The chain carries TRBV27 and TRBJ2-1; 11 bases are a match to TRBD2. Germline V gene lookup returns CDR1 MNHEY and CDR2 SMNVEV (reference sequence). This CDR3 spans 15 amino acids. After removal of 2 bases from V and 6 bases from J, the junction contained 3 bases not matched to a gene. The CDR3 loop reads CASSLLAGGVNEQFF. The CDR3 coding sequence is TGTGCCAGCAGTTTACTAGCGGGAGGTGTCAATGAGCAGTTCTTC.

V usage is TRBV12-3 or TRBV12-4 and J usage is TRBJ2-1; D call uncertain. This CDR3 is built from 11 residues. V was pared by 7 bases and J by 8 bases, with 9 bases between. The CDR3 DNA follows: TGTGCCAGCACCTTGAAGTATGAGCAGTTCTTC. As protein: CASTLKYEQFF.

The chain recombines TRBV7-3 with TRBJ2-1; 11 bases match TRBD2. CDR1 and CDR2 from the germline V gene are SGHTA and FQGTGA. CDR3 size: 16 residues. Losses at the gene ends were 5 bases for V and 3 bases for J; bases not matched to a gene: 6. In DNA, the CDR3 is TGTGCCAGCAGCGCCCCCGGGACTAGCGGCTACAATGAGCAGTTCTTC. It codes for CASSAPGTSGYNEQFF.

This clonotype was seen a handful of times. The J gene is TRBJ2-1, the V gene TRBV20-1; 9 bases fit TRBD2. The CDR3 runs to 15 residues. Germline V CDR1 and CDR2: DFQATT, SNEGSKA (reference sequence). V was clipped by 3 bases and J by 4 bases; unmatched bases: 7. In DNA, the CDR3 is TGCAGTGCTAGGTCTAGCGGGAAGAGTTACAATGAGCAGTTCTTC. Its protein product is CSARSSGKSYNEQFF.

This chain links TRBV5-6 with TRBJ1-1; D gene unclear. Germline lookup yields CDR1 SGHDT and CDR2 YYEEEE. V lost 0 bases, J lost 3 bases, and 9 bases lay in between. This CDR3 contains 14 residues. The CDR3 spells CASSLVVPDTEAFF. The CDR3 DNA is TGTGCCAGCAGCTTGGTAGTACCTGACACTGAAGCTTTCTTT. The whole variable domain, filled in from reference TRBV5-6 and TRBJ1-1, reads DAGVTQSPTHLIKTRGQQVTLRCSPKSGHDTVSWYQQALGQGPQFIFQYYEEEERQRGNFPDRFSGHQFPNYSSELNVNALLLGDSALYLCASSLVVPDTEAFFGQGTRLTVV.

This clonotype has only a few counts. This chain connects TRBV3-1 to TRBJ2-7; maybe TRBD1 (6 bases). The ends were cut back, 4 bases at V and 3 bases at J, with 13 bases in the middle. This CDR3 has 14 residues. In germline, CDR1 is LGHDT, CDR2 YNNKEL (reference sequence). CDR3 amino acids: CASSPRTEIYEQYF. The CDR3 bases are TGTGCCAGCAGCCCTCGGACAGAAATCTACGAGCAGTACTTC.

The V and J genes are TRBV27 and TRBJ1-1, with D maybe TRBD1 (5 bases). V lost 6 bases, J lost 0 bases, and 17 bases lay in between. Per germline, CDR1 MNHEY and CDR2 SMNVEV (reference sequence). The CDR3 has 16 amino acids. The CDR3 region has the DNA TGTGCCAGCAGCCCAAGAACAGGCCGCGTGAACACTGAAGCTTTCTTT. Translating gives CASSPRTGRVNTEAFF.

This clonotype was detected only a few times. The rearrangement joins TRBV5-1 to TRBJ2-7; 8 positions agree with TRBD2. V gave up 6 bases and J gave up 4 bases; unmatched junction bases: 12. CDR3 length equals 15 residues. CDR1 is SGHRS and CDR2 is YFSETQ in the germline V gene. CDR3 DNA sequence: TGCGCCAGCACCAAGAGCGGGGGACGGGGGTACGAGCAGTACTTC. Translating gives CASTKSGGRGYEQYF.

This clonotype was counted a few times. The chain couples TRBV27 to TRBJ2-1; 16 nucleotides line up with TRBD2. CDR1 and CDR2 from the germline V gene are MNHEY and SMNVEV (reference sequence). CDR3 length equals 16 residues. The J segment lost 6 bases and the V segment lost 5 bases, leaving 4 bases of the junction unmatched. DNA of the CDR3: TGTGCCAGCAGTCGGGGACTAGCGGGAGGGAGCAATGAGCAGTTCTTC. Amino acids: CASSRGLAGGSNEQFF.

The chain carries TRBV24-1 and TRBJ2-2, with D tentatively TRBD1 (6 bases). The V and J ends lost 2 bases and 5 bases respectively, with 11 bases between them. Germline-derived CDR1 and CDR2 are KGHDR and SFDVKD. The CDR3 length is 15 residues. The CDR3 is CATSDSGQFTGELFF. The CDR3 bases are TGTGCCACCAGTGATTCCGGACAGTTTACCGGGGAGCTGTTTTTT.

CDR3 residues: CASSLGQEVNQPQHF. As DNA, the CDR3 is TGCGCCAGCAGCTTGGGGCAGGAAGTTAATCAGCCCCAGCATTTT. The rearrangement joins TRBV5-1 to TRBJ1-5; D is ambiguous. V lost 0 bases to trimming and J lost 4 bases, with 11 bases between them. The CDR3 runs 15 residues. Germline loops: CDR1 SGHRS, CDR2 YFSETQ. Together with reference TRBV5-1 and TRBJ1-5, the CDR3 gives the full variable domain: KAGVTQTPRYLIKTRGQQVTLSCSPISGHRSVSWYQQTPGQGLQFLFEYFSETQRNKGNFPGRFSGRQFSNSRSEMNVSTLELGDSALYLCASSLGQEVNQPQHFGDGTRLSIL.

This chain joins TRBV7-8 and TRBJ2-1, with no clear D. CDR3 length: 12 amino acids. With 2 bases removed from V and 6 bases from J, the gap between germline ends came to 5 bases. CDR1 is SGHVS, CDR2 FQNEAQ, per germline. The CDR3 DNA reads as TGTGCCAGCAGCTTAAATGGCAATGAGCAGTTCTTC. It codes for CASSLNGNEQFF.